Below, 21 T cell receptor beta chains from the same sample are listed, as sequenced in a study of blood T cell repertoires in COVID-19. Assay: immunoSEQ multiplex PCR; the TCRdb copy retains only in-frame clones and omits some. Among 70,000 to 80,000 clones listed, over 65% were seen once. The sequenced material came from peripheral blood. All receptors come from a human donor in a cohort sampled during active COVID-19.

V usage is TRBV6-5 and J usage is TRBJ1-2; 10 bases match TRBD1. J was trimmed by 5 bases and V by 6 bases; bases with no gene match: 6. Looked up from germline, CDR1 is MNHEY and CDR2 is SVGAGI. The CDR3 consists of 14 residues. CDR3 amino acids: CASRGTGERYGYTF. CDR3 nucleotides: TGTGCCAGCAGGGGGACAGGGGAGAGGTATGGCTACACCTTC.

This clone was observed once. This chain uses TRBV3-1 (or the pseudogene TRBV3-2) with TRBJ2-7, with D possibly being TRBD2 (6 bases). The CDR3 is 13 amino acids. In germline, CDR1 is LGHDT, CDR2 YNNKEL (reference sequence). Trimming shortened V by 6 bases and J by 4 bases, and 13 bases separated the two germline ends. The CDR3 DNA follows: TGTGCCAGCAGTCCGGGGGTGGGATACGAGCAGTACTTC. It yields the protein CASSPGVGYEQYF.

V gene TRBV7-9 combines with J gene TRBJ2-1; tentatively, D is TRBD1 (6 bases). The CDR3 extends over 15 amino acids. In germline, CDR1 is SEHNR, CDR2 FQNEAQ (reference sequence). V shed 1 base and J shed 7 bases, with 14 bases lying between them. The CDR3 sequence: CASSLDGTTMNEQFF. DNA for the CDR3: TGTGCCAGCAGCTTAGATGGGACAACTATGAATGAGCAGTTCTTC.

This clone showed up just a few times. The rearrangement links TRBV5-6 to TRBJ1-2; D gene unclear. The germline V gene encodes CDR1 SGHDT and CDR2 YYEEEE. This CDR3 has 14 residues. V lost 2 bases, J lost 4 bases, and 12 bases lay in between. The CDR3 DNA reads TGTGCCAGCAGCTTAGGTCGGCAGGTCTATGGCTACACCTTC. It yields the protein CASSLGRQVYGYTF.

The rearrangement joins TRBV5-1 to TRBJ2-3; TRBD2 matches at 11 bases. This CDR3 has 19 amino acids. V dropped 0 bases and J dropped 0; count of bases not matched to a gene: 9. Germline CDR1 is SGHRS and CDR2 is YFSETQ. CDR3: CASSLDLAGGLRSTDTQYF. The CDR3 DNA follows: TGCGCCAGCAGCTTGGACCTAGCGGGGGGCCTCCGTAGCACAGATACGCAGTATTTT.

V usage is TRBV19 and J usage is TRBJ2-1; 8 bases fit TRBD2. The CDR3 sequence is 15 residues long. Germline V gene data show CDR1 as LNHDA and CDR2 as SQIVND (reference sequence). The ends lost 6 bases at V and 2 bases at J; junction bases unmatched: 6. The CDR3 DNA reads TGTGCCAGTAGCACGAGCGGGAGCCCCTACAATGAGCAGTTCTTC. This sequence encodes CASSTSGSPYNEQFF.

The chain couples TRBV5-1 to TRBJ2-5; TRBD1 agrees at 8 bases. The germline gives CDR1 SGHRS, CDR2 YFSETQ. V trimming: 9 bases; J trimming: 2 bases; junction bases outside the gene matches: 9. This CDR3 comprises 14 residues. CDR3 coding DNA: TGCGCCACTAATACAGGGGGGTCTCAAGAGACCCAGTACTTC. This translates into CATNTGGSQETQYF.

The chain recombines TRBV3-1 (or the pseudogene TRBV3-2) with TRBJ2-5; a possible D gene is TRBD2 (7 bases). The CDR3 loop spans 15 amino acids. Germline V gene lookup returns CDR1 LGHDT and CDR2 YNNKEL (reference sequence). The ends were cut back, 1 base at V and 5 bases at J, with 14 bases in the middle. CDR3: CASSQARGAGETQYF. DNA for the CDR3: TGTGCCAGCAGCCAAGCCCGGGGGGCGGGGGAGACCCAGTACTTC.

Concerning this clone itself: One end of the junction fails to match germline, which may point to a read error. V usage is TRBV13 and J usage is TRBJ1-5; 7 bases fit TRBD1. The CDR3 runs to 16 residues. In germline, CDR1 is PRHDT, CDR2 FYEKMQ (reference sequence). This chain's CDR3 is CASSLGGGRNNQPQHF. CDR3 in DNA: TGTGCCAGCAGCCTAGGAGGGGGCCGAAATAATCAGCCCCAGCATTTT.

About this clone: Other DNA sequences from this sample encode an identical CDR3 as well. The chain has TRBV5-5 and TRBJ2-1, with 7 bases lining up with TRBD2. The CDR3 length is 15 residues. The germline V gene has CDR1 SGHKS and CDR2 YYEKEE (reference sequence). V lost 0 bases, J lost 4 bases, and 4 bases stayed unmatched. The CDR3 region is CASSLGPGGYNEQFF. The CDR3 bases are TGTGCCAGCAGCTTGGGCCCGGGGGGATACAATGAGCAGTTCTTC.

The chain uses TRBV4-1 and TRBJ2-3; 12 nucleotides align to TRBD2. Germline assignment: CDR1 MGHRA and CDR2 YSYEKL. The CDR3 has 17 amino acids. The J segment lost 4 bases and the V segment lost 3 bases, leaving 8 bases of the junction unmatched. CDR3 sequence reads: CASSHLAGGPRADTQYF. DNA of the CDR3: TGCGCCAGCAGCCACCTAGCGGGAGGGCCTAGGGCAGATACGCAGTATTTT.

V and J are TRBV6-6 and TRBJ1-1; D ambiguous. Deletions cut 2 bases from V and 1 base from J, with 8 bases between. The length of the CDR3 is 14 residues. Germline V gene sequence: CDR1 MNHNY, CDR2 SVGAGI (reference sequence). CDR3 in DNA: TGTGCCAGCAGTTACACGGCGGCGAACACTGAAGCTTTCTTT. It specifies CASSYTAANTEAFF.

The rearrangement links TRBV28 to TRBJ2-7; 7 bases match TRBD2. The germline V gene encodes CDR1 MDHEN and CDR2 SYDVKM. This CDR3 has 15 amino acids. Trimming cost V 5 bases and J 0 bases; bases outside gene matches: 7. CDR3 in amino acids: CASSPPGGLSYEQYF. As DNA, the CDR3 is TGTGCCAGCAGTCCCCCGGGGGGACTCTCCTACGAGCAGTACTTC.

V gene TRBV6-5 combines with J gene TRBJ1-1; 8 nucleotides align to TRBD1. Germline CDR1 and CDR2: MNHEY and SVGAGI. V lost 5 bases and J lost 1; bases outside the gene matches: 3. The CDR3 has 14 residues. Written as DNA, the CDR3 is TGTGCCAGCAGTAAGACAGGGGCGAACACTGAAGCTTTCTTT. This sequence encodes CASSKTGANTEAFF.

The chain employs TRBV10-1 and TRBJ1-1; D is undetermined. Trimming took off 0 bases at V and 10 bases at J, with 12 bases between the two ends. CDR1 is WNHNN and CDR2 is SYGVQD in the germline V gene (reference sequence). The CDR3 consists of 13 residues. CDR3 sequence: CASSESPLAVAFF. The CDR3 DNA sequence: TGCGCCAGCAGTGAGTCCCCCCTGGCTGTAGCTTTCTTT.

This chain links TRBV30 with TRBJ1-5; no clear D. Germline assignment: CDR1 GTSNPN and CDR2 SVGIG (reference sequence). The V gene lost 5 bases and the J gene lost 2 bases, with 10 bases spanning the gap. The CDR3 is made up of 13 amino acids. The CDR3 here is CAWASIGNQPQHF. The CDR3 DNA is TGTGCCTGGGCCTCGATAGGCAATCAGCCCCAGCATTTT.

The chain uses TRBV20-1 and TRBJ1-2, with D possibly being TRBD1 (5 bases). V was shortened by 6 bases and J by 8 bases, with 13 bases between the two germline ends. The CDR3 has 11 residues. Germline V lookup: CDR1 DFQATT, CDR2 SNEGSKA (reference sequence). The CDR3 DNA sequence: TGCAGTGCGCGACAGCCCCTGGGCTACACCTTC. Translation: CSARQPLGYTF.

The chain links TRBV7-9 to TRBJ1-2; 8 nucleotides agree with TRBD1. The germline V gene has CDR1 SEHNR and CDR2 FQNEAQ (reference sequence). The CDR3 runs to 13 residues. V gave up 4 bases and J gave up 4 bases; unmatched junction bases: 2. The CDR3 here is CASSSTGGYGYTF. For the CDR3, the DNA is TGTGCCAGCAGCTCCACAGGGGGCTATGGCTACACCTTC.

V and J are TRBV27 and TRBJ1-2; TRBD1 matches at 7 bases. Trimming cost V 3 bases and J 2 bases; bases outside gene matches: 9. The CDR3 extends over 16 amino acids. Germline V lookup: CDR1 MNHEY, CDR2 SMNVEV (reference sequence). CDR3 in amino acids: CASSFQSGQRNYGYTF. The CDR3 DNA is TGTGCCAGCAGTTTCCAATCGGGACAGAGAAACTATGGCTACACCTTC.

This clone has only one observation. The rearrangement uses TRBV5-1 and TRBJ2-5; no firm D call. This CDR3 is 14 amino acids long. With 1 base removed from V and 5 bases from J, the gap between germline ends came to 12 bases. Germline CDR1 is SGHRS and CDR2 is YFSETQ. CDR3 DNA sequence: TGCGCCAGCAGCTTGCAGGTAGGTAGGGAGACCCAGTACTTC. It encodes CASSLQVGRETQYF.

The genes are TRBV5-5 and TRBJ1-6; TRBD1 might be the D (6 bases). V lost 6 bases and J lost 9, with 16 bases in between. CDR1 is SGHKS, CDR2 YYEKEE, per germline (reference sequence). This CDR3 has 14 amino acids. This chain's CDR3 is CASIPGTLGSPLHF. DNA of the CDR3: TGTGCCAGCATACCCGGGACATTGGGTTCACCCCTCCACTTT.